The entry that follows covers one TCR beta chain sequence. Its antigen remains unidentified. Per germline, CDR1 LNHDA and CDR2 SQIVND (reference sequence). The CDR3 runs 12 residues. V was clipped by 7 bases and J by 8 bases, with 12 bases between them. The data derive from a study of graft-versus-host responses after intestinal transplantation. Overall study context: Anti-thymocyte globulin induction preceded three to four years of tacrolimus and steroid maintenance in all recipients.

Some clones are missing from TCRdb's copy, which holds only in-frame ones; the method was immunoSEQ multiplex PCR. This sample has about 93,000 clones; 80% to 95% occur once, and the top ten carry less than 0.6%. Notes on the study in general: Some GvH clones appeared in ileal mucosa or blood before recipient bone marrow.

The sequence derives from a human donor who received an intestinal transplant. The chain has TRBV19 and TRBJ2-1; D unclear. Sequenced here: unstimulated CD8+ T cells sorted from spleen or lymph node cells, sampled before intestinal transplant. The CDR3 is CASTTTRYEQFF. In DNA, the CDR3 is TGTGCCAGTACCACGACTCGATATGAGCAGTTCTTC.